The next 26 T cell receptor beta chains were all read from a single sample in a study of T-cell reconstitution after alpha-beta-depleted transplantation in children. Library preparation (for TCRbeta) was performed with unique molecular identifiers. TCRdb independently ran MiXCR on the PCR reads; one entry per CDR3 protein. Altogether 200,000 or so distinct CDR3 sequences are present, around 5.9% being singletons, with the ten largest covering under 6%. Sequenced material: PBMCs, taken before TCRalphabeta/CD19-depleted stem cell transplant. All receptors derive from a girl in the first two years of life with combined immunodeficiency, due to receive a stem cell transplant.

This clonotype was seen ten or more times. The genes are TRBV29-1 and TRBJ1-5; D gene uncertain. V was trimmed by 4 bases and J by 7 bases, leaving 11 bases between them. Per germline, CDR1 SQVTM and CDR2 ANQGSEA. CDR3 length equals 12 residues. The CDR3 region is CSVVDGRQPQHF. In DNA, the CDR3 is TGCAGCGTTGTCGATGGGAGACAGCCCCAGCATTTT.

This clonotype was counted ten times or more. The chain is built from TRBV7-8 and TRBJ2-1; D unclear. Germline values: CDR1 SGHVS, CDR2 FQNEAQ. CDR3 length: 14 amino acids. The germline V and J ends were trimmed by 5 bases and 10 bases, with 18 bases remaining between them. DNA for the CDR3: TGTGCCAGCAGCACACGCTCGGCGCGTCGCGAGCAGTTCTTC. It translates to CASSTRSARREQFF.

V usage is TRBV13 and J usage is TRBJ2-7, with unresolved D. Germline lookup yields CDR1 PRHDT and CDR2 FYEKMQ (reference sequence). V was cut by 5 bases and J by 1 base, with 24 bases left in between. The CDR3 totals 18 residues. This chain's CDR3 is CASSLLPVAEQPSYEQYF. In nucleotides, the CDR3 is TGTGCCAGCAGCCTCCTCCCGGTGGCGGAACAACCTTCCTACGAGCAGTACTTC.

This clonotype was counted at least ten times. V gene TRBV29-1 combines with J gene TRBJ2-7; the D gene is possibly TRBD1 (6 bases). The germline CDR1 and CDR2 sequences are SQVTM and ANQGSEA. V dropped 5 bases and J dropped 1 base, with 12 bases sitting between them. This CDR3 comprises 13 residues. CDR3 sequence: CSVRQGPSYEQYF. The CDR3 DNA is TGCAGCGTTCGCCAGGGGCCGTCCTACGAGCAGTACTTC.

This clonotype was recorded at least ten times. The chain is built from TRBV7-9 and TRBJ2-5, with 7 bases lining up with TRBD2. Germline V CDR1 and CDR2: SEHNR, FQNEAQ (reference sequence). J lost 3 bases, V lost 5 bases, and 6 bases had no gene match. CDR3 length equals 14 residues. The CDR3 DNA reads as TGTGCCAGCAGCACCGCTGCGGGGGAAGAGACCCAGTACTTC. It is translated as CASSTAAGEETQYF.

This clonotype occurred many times. This rearrangement joins TRBV5-1 to TRBJ2-1, with unresolved D. The CDR3 contains 14 residues. Germline lookup yields CDR1 SGHRS and CDR2 YFSETQ. Between the trimmed V and J ends, which lost 0 bases and 8 bases, there was a span of 12 bases. This chain's CDR3 is CASSLVGPTHEQFF. The CDR3 coding sequence is TGCGCCAGCAGCTTGGTAGGGCCCACCCATGAGCAGTTCTTC.

This clonotype was picked up many times. The rearrangement links TRBV29-1 to TRBJ2-7; D ambiguous. This CDR3 contains 13 residues. Trimming removed 4 bases from V and 0 bases from J, with 10 bases in between. From germline, CDR1 is SQVTM and CDR2 ANQGSEA. CDR3 residues: CSVVGLNSYEQYF. Here the CDR3 DNA reads TGCAGCGTTGTCGGCCTGAACTCCTACGAGCAGTACTTC.

This clonotype was recorded at least ten times. The chain has TRBV12-3 or TRBV12-4 and TRBJ2-2; D unclear. The V end was cut by 4 bases, the J end by 4 bases, with 13 bases between. This CDR3 spans 15 amino acids. As DNA, the CDR3 is TGTGCCAGCAGTTACAACGACGGTGGCACCGGGGAGCTGTTTTTT. This encodes CASSYNDGGTGELFF.

This clonotype came up many times. The chain has TRBV5-1 and TRBJ2-2, with D uncertain. CDR1 and CDR2 (germline): SGHRS, YFSETQ. Trimming cost V 5 bases and J 0 bases, with 11 bases left between them. The CDR3 loop spans 15 amino acids. The CDR3 protein is CASSLDSSNTGELFF. In nucleotides, the CDR3 is TGCGCCAGCAGTCTTGACTCATCGAACACCGGGGAGCTGTTTTTT.

This clonotype was detected many times. CDR3 nucleotide sequence: TGTGCCAGCAGCGTCCTAGGACTAGCGGAGAGCTCCTACAATGAGCAGTTCTTC. Residues: CASSVLGLAESSYNEQFF. The chain joins TRBV9 to TRBJ2-1, with 10 bases identical to TRBD2. Per the germline V gene, CDR1 is SGDLS and CDR2 is YYNGEE. J lost 0 bases, V lost 2 bases, and 8 bases had no gene match. CDR3 size: 18 residues. Full variable domain (outside the CDR3, taken from reference TRBV9 and TRBJ2-1): DSGVTQTPKHLITATGQRVTLRCSPRSGDLSVYWYQQSLDQGLQFLIQYYNGEERAKGNILERFSAQQFPDLHSELNLSSLELGDSALYFCASSVLGLAESSYNEQFFGPGTRLTVL.

This clonotype has at least ten counts. The V gene is TRBV7-8, the J gene TRBJ2-7; a possible D gene is TRBD1 (5 bases). Germline-derived CDR1 and CDR2 are SGHVS and FQNEAQ. V gave up 6 bases and J gave up 2 bases, with 11 bases separating them. The length of the CDR3 is 13 residues. The CDR3, as DNA: TGTGCCAGCAGGGACACCTTGACCTACGAGCAGTACTTC. Its translation is CASRDTLTYEQYF.

This clonotype was counted ten times or more. The chain links TRBV27 to TRBJ1-2; D uncertain. The CDR3 extends over 11 amino acids. The germline V and J ends were trimmed by 10 bases and 8 bases, with 14 bases remaining between them. From germline, CDR1 is MNHEY and CDR2 SMNVEV (reference sequence). The CDR3 DNA sequence: TGTGCCACCTTAGGAATGGGGGGCTACACCTTC. It encodes CATLGMGGYTF.

The chain links TRBV6-4 to TRBJ2-3; 7 positions match TRBD1. Germline-derived CDR1 and CDR2 are MRHNA and SNTAGT. This CDR3 has 15 amino acids. V lost 8 bases, J lost 4 bases, and 12 bases stayed unmatched. The chain's CDR3 is CASAVSGGPPDTQYF. The CDR3 nucleotides are TGTGCCAGCGCGGTTTCAGGGGGTCCACCAGATACGCAGTATTTT.

This clonotype came up many times. The V call is TRBV29-1, the J call TRBJ2-7; D call uncertain. The CDR3 extends over 11 amino acids. From germline, CDR1 is SQVTM and CDR2 ANQGSEA. Between the trimmed V and J ends, which lost 5 bases and 0 bases, there was a span of 5 bases. CDR3: CSVLSSYEQYF. The CDR3 nucleotides are TGCAGCGTTCTAAGCTCCTACGAGCAGTACTTC.

This clonotype was recorded at least ten times. CDR3 DNA sequence: TGCAGTGCTAGAGAAGGGGCGGGCAAAAACATTCAGTACTTC. It encodes CSAREGAGKNIQYF. The chain is built from TRBV20-1 and TRBJ2-4; D is possibly TRBD1 or TRBD2 (5 bases each). This CDR3 contains 14 residues. Germline CDR1 reads DFQATT; CDR2 reads SNEGSKA (reference sequence). V gave up 0 bases and J gave up 3 bases, with 9 bases separating them.

This clonotype was counted ten times or more. The V and J genes are TRBV4-3 and TRBJ2-7; TRBD2 matches 8 bases. The CDR3 has 15 amino acids. From germline, CDR1 is LGHNA and CDR2 YSLEER. Unmatched junction bases numbered 11, after V lost 4 bases and J lost 6 bases. The CDR3 is CASSLRRGGYSEQYF. The CDR3 region has the DNA TGCGCCAGCAGCCTTCGACGGGGGGGCTATTCCGAGCAGTACTTC.

Many counts were recorded for this clonotype. This chain joins TRBV20-1 and TRBJ1-2; TRBD1 is a possible D gene (5 bases). Germline CDR1 is DFQATT and CDR2 is SNEGSKA (reference sequence). V was clipped by 2 bases and J by 7 bases, with 8 bases between them. The length of the CDR3 is 11 residues. CDR3: CSARQGVGYTF. The CDR3 coding sequence is TGCAGTGCTAGACAGGGAGTTGGCTACACCTTC.

The table lists this clonotype with many counts. The genes are TRBV7-9 and TRBJ2-7; D may match TRBD1 or TRBD2 (5 bases each). From germline, CDR1 is SEHNR and CDR2 FQNEAQ (reference sequence). The CDR3 runs 12 residues. Trimming took off 5 bases at V and 7 bases at J, with 12 bases between the two ends. The CDR3 loop is CASSHGTGEQYF. The DNA of the CDR3 is TGTGCCAGCAGCCACGGGACGGGAGAGCAGTACTTC.

The chain has TRBV5-1 and TRBJ2-1; 8 bases match TRBD1. V dropped 5 bases and J dropped 0; count of bases not matched to a gene: 7. This CDR3 contains 16 residues. Germline loops: CDR1 SGHRS, CDR2 YFSETQ. The CDR3 sequence: CASRLTGAGSYNEQFF. The CDR3 DNA reads as TGCGCCAGCAGGCTGACAGGGGCCGGCTCCTACAATGAGCAGTTCTTC.

This clonotype came up many times. The V call is TRBV20-1, the J call TRBJ1-1, with D hard to call. Looked up from germline, CDR1 is DFQATT and CDR2 is SNEGSKA (reference sequence). The CDR3 length is 15 residues. Trimming took off 1 base at V and 5 bases at J, with 17 bases between the two ends. The CDR3 bases are TGCAGTGCTAGAGTTCCTCTGGGGTCGGAAACTGAAGCTTTCTTT. It yields the protein CSARVPLGSETEAFF.

This clonotype was detected ten times or more. V usage is TRBV7-9 and J usage is TRBJ2-2, with a weak D call TRBD2 (6 bases). In germline, CDR1 is SEHNR, CDR2 FQNEAQ (reference sequence). The CDR3 runs 14 residues. Deletions cut 5 bases from V and 4 bases from J, with 11 bases between. Here the CDR3 DNA reads TGTGCCAGCAGCCCGCCCGGGAGCACCGGGGAGCTGTTTTTT. It codes for CASSPPGSTGELFF.

This clonotype was seen ten or more times. The V and J genes are TRBV3-1 and TRBJ2-7; D tentatively fits TRBD1 or TRBD2 (6 bases each). Trimming removed 1 base at V and 7 bases at J, with 11 bases between. The CDR3 is 13 amino acids. Germline values: CDR1 LGHDT, CDR2 YNNKEL (reference sequence). The CDR3: CASSQGTGREQYF. The CDR3 DNA reads TGTGCCAGCAGCCAAGGAACAGGGAGGGAGCAGTACTTC.

This clonotype occurred many times. This chain uses TRBV3-1 with TRBJ2-1; D remains ambiguous. The V gene lost 4 bases and the J gene lost 4 bases, with 5 bases spanning the gap. The CDR3 loop spans 12 amino acids. CDR1 is LGHDT and CDR2 is YNNKEL in the germline V gene (reference sequence). The CDR3 DNA reads as TGTGCCAGCAGCCCGGATTACAATGAGCAGTTCTTC. Amino acids: CASSPDYNEQFF.

The table lists this clonotype with many counts. The chain joins TRBV4-3 to TRBJ1-4, with D maybe TRBD1 (6 bases). V was pared by 1 base and J by 6 bases, with 15 bases between. Germline values: CDR1 LGHNA, CDR2 YSLEER. The CDR3 contains 16 residues. The CDR3 sequence is CASSQVGRGGDEKLFF. The CDR3 DNA reads TGCGCCAGCAGCCAAGTCGGTAGAGGGGGTGATGAAAAACTGTTTTTT.

There are many counts of this clonotype. The CDR3 sequence: CASSSIAGGSYEQYF. The CDR3 nucleotides read TGTGCCAGCAGTTCCATAGCGGGAGGATCCTACGAGCAGTACTTC. The genes are TRBV27 and TRBJ2-7; 10 bases fit TRBD2. V shed 4 bases, J shed 1 base, and the junction held 4 bases outside the gene matches. This CDR3 is built from 15 residues. Germline assignment: CDR1 MNHEY and CDR2 SMNVEV (reference sequence).

This clonotype was detected many times. This chain uses TRBV5-1 with TRBJ1-1; 7 nucleotides align to TRBD1. The V and J ends lost 2 bases and 2 bases, in that order; junction bases with no gene match: 9. The CDR3 covers 16 residues. CDR1 and CDR2 from the germline V gene are SGHRS and YFSETQ. The CDR3 loop reads CASSFGQDYLNTEAFF. In nucleotides, the CDR3 is TGCGCCAGCAGCTTTGGACAGGACTATCTTAACACTGAAGCTTTCTTT.